The present T cell receptor (beta chain) was sequenced within a study of blood T cell repertoires in COVID-19. Study-wide context: COVID-19 samples, acute and convalescent, were from the United States, Italy and Spain. Sources were T cells, B-cell-depleted T cells, or PBMCs; the material itself was cDNA or gDNA.

Germline CDR1 SGHVS, CDR2 FQNEAQ. This CDR3 region has 15 residues. V lost 1 base, J lost 3 bases, and 4 bases stayed unmatched. The authors' processing: Amplification of reference gene primers provided the estimated nucleated cell counts. The assay was immunoSEQ multiplex PCR, and TCRdb's table has in-frame clones only and misses some. The V and J calls and clone size were taken over from that table, and D and trimming were inferred from the DNA. Of about 41,000 clones listed, roughly 85% are singletons. Sequenced input: peripheral blood. This chain connects TRBV7-8 to TRBJ2-7, with 9 bases aligning to TRBD1. The receptor was isolated from a man aged 55 to 70 with acute or convalescent COVID-19. The CDR3 bases are TGTGCCAGCAGCTTAGGGACAGGGGTTAACTACGAGCAGTACTTC. It translates to CASSLGTGVNYEQYF.